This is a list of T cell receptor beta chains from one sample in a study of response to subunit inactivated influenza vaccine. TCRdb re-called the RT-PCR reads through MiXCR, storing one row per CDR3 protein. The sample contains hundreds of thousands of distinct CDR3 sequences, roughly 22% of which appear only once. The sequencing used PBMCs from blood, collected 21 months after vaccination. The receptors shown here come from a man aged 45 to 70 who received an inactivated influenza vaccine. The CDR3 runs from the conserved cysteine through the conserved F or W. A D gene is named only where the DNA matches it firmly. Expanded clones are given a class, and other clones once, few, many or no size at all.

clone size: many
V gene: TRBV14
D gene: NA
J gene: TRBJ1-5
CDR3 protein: CASSSTQGNQPQHF
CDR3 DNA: TGTGCCAGCAGCAGTACCCAGGGCAATCAGCCCCAGCATTTT

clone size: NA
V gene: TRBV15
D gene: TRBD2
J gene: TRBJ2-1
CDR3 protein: CATSRDRGRVNEQFF
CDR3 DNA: TGTGCCACCAGCAGAGATCGCGGGAGAGTGAATGAGCAGTTCTTC

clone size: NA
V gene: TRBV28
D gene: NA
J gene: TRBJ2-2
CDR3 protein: CASSLTGGAAGELFF
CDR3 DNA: TGTGCCAGCAGTTTAACGGGGGGCGCGGCCGGGGAGCTGTTTTTT

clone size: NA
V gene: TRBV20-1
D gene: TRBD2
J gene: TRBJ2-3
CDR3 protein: CSARPTGLAGSGTQYF
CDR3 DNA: TGCAGTGCACGACCCACGGGACTAGCGGGTTCCGGTACGCAGTATTTT

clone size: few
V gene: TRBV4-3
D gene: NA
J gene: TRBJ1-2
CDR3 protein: CASSQDTQARPYGYTF
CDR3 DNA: TGCGCCAGCAGCCAAGATACGCAGGCCCGCCCCTATGGCTACACCTTC

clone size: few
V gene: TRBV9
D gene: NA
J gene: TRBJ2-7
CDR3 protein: CASSLLDGSYEQYF
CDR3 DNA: TGTGCCAGCAGCCTTCTAGACGGCTCCTACGAGCAGTACTTC

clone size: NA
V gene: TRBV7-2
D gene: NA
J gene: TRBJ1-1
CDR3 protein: CASSPGGIGATEAFF
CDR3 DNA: TGTGCCAGCAGCCCTGGGGGGATAGGGGCCACTGAAGCTTTCTTT

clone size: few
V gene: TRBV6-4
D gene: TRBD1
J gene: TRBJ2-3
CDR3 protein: CASSDGTATDTQYF
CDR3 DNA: TGTGCCAGCAGTGACGGGACAGCCACAGATACGCAGTATTTT

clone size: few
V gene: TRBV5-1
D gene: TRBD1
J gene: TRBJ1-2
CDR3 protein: CASSLGGTGEGGYTF
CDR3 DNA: TGCGCCAGCAGCTTGGGAGGGACAGGGGAAGGCGGCTACACCTTC

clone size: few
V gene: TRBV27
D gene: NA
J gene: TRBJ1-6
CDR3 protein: CASSSLSNSPLHF
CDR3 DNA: TGTGCCAGCAGTTCACTAAGTAATTCACCCCTCCACTTT

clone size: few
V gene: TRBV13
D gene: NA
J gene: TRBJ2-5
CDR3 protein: CASSLRLAGETQYF
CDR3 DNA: TGTGCCAGCAGCTTAAGGTTGGCCGGAGAGACCCAGTACTTC

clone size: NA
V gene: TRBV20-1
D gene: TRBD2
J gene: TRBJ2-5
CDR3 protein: CSALRGLAGGLGETQYF
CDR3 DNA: TGCAGTGCTTTACGGGGACTAGCGGGAGGATTAGGGGAGACCCAGTACTTC

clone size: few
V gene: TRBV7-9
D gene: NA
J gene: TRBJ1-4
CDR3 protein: CASSRGEKLFF
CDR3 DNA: TGTGCCAGCAGCCGCGGGGAAAAACTGTTTTTT

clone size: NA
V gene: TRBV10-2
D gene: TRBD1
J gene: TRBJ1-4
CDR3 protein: CASSEEYRGEKLFF
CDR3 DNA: TGCGCCAGCAGTGAGGAGTACAGGGGTGAAAAACTGTTTTTT

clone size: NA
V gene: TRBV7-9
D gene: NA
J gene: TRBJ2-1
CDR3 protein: CASSSQGDNEQFF
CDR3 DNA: TGTGCCAGCAGCTCCCAGGGAGACAATGAGCAGTTCTTC

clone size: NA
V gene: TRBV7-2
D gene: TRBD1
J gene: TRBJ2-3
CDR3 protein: CASSLDSGTGGRGQYF
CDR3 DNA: TGTGCCAGCAGCTTAGATAGTGGGACAGGGGGCAGAGGGCAGTATTTT

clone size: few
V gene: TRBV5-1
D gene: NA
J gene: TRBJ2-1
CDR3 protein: CASSPAMGNEQFF
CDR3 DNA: TGCGCCAGCAGCCCGGCCATGGGCAATGAGCAGTTCTTC

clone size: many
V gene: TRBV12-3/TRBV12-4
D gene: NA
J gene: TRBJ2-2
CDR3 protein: CASSQGGELFF
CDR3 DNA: TGTGCCAGCAGCCAAGGAGGGGAGCTGTTTTTT

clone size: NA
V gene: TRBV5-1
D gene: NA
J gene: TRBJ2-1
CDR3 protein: CASSSRGFAPAGNEQFF
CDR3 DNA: TGCGCCAGCAGCTCTAGGGGGTTTGCGCCGGCTGGGAATGAGCAGTTCTTC

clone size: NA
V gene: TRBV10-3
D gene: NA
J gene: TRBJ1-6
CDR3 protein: CAIRSLPGDSPLHF
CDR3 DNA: TGTGCCATCAGATCCCTCCCAGGGGACTCACCCCTCCACTTT

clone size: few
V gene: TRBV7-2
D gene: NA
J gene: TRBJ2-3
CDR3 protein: CASSFSVAPPTDTQYF
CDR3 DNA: TGTGCCAGCAGCTTCTCCGTTGCACCCCCCACAGATACGCAGTATTTT

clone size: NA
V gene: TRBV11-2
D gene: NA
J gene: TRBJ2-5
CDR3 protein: CASSTTNGETQYF
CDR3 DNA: TGTGCCAGCAGTACCACAAATGGGGAGACCCAGTACTTC

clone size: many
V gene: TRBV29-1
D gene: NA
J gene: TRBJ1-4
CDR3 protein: CSAKGHVEEKLFF
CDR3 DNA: TGCAGCGCCAAAGGGCACGTGGAGGAAAAACTGTTTTTT

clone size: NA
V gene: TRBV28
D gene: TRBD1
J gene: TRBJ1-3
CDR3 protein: CASSSTGSLNTIYF
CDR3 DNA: TGTGCCAGCAGTTCGACAGGGTCGTTAAACACCATATATTTT

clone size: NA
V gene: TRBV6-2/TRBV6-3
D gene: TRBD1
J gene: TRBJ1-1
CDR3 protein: CASRQPGTGGRAEAFF
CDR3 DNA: TGTGCCAGCAGACAACCCGGGACAGGGGGGAGGGCTGAAGCTTTCTTT

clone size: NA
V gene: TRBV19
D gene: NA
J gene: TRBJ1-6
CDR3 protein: CASTWGEYNSPLHF
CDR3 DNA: TGTGCCAGTACCTGGGGGGAGTATAATTCACCCCTCCACTTT

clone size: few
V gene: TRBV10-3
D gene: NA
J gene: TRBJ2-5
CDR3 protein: CAISQTIQAETQYF
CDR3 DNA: TGTGCCATCAGCCAGACGATACAGGCGGAGACCCAGTACTTC

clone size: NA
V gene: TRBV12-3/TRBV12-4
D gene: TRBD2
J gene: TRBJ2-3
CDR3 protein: CASRGSRRREGTPRRDTQYF
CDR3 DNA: TGTGCCAGCAGGGGTTCAAGGCGTCGGGAGGGGACTCCACGGAGAGATACGCAGTATTTT

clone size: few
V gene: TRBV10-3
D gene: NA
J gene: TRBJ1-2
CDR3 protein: CAISESYYGGDTNYGYTF
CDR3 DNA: TGTGCCATCAGTGAGTCCTATTACGGAGGGGATACTAACTATGGCTACACCTTC

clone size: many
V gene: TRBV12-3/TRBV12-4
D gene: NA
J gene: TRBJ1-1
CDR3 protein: CASTPGGGLNTEAFF
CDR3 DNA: TGTGCCAGCACCCCGGGGGGGGGGCTGAACACTGAAGCTTTCTTT

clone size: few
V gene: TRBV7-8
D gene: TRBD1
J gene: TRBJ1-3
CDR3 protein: CASSSGQGAGNTIYF
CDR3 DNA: TGTGCCAGCAGCTCGGGACAGGGGGCTGGAAACACCATATATTTT

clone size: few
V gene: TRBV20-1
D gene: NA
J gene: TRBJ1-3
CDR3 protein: CSARDGPAIVSGNTIYF
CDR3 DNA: TGCAGTGCTAGAGATGGGCCCGCGATCGTCTCTGGAAACACCATATATTTT

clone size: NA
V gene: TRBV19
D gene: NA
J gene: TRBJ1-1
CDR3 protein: CASSISQRTEAFF
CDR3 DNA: TGTGCCAGTAGTATCTCGCAGAGGACTGAAGCTTTCTTT

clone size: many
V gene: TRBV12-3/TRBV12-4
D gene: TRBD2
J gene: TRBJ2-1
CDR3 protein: CASSFTSGGNNEQFF
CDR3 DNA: TGTGCCAGCAGCTTTACTAGCGGGGGTAACAATGAGCAGTTCTTC

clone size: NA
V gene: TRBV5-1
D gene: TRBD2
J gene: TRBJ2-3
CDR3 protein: CASNPSSGLALDTQYF
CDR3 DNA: TGCGCCAGCAACCCCTCCTCCGGACTAGCGTTGGATACGCAGTATTTT

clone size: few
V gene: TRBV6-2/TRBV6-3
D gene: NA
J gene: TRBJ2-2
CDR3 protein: CASRTIGTISYTGELFF
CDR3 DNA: TGTGCCAGCAGGACGATTGGGACCATATCCTACACCGGGGAGCTGTTTTTT

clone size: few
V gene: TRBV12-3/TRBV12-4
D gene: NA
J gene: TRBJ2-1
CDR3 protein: CASSLGVITYNEQFF
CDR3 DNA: TGTGCCAGCAGTTTAGGCGTTATCACCTACAATGAGCAGTTCTTC

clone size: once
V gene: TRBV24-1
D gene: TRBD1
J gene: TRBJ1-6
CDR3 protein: CATETEDRTNSPLHF
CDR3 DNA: TGTGCCACTGAAACGGAGGACAGGACTAATTCACCCCTCCACTTT

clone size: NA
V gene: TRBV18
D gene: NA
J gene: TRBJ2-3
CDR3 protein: CASSPPARSEKQYF
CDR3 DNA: TGTGCCAGCTCACCACCTGCGCGTAGCGAAAAGCAGTATTTT

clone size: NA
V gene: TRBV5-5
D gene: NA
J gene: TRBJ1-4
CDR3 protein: CASSSGEGGFNEKLFF
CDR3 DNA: TGTGCCAGCAGCTCTGGGGAAGGAGGATTTAATGAAAAACTGTTTTTT

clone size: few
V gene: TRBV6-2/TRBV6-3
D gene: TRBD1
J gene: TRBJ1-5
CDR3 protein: CASSYGIGGDRAIVSNQPQHF
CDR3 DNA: TGTGCCAGCAGTTACGGTATAGGCGGGGACAGGGCGATTGTTAGCAATCAGCCCCAGCATTTT

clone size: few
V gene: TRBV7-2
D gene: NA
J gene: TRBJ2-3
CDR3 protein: CASSLGGLATQYF
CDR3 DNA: TGTGCCAGCAGTTTGGGGGGATTGGCTACGCAGTATTTT